This T cell receptor (beta chain) originates from a study of T cell responses to AZD1222 COVID-19 vaccine. Data came from immunoSEQ multiplex PCR; TCRdb stores just in-frame clones and leaves some out. The sample includes about 130,000 clones, roughly 88% of them seen just once. Findings and limits, study-wide: Breadth and depth of Spike-specific TCRs rose after two AZD1222 doses. Clonal diversity was possibly underestimated; the donors were predominantly white British and more often female. Among spike-specific TCRs, nearly half reportedly target unmutated variant regions. Baseline antibody screening turned up just six or seven seropositive AZD1222 recipients.

The CDR3 spans 16 residues. The J segment lost 2 bases and the V segment lost 0 bases, leaving 5 bases of the junction unmatched. Germline loops: CDR1 SGHDN, CDR2 FVKESK. Only one count was recorded for this clone. Its antigen remains unidentified. This TCR came from an adult in good health. This chain joins TRBV14 and TRBJ2-3; 7 bases fit TRBD1. Source: peripheral blood, taken on day 0 of MenACWY control vaccination. In DNA form, the CDR3 reads TGTGCCAGCAGCCAAGATCAGACAGGGAACACAGATACGCAGTATTTT. Translated, it gives CASSQDQTGNTDTQYF.